The 5 T cell receptor beta chains in this list originate from one sample, sequenced in a study of shared clonotypes between healthy human individuals. TCRdb keeps only in-frame clones here, not all; method: immunoSEQ multiplex PCR. The sample shows more than 2 million clones, around 95% of them seen only once. The sequenced sample consisted of naive CD4+ T cells sorted from blood. Subset reported: CD45RA+ positively selected. These receptors all come from a man between 18 and 29 years old in good health.

The chain links TRBV5-6 to TRBJ2-7; tentative D call: TRBD1 (6 bases). Germline loops: CDR1 SGHDT, CDR2 YYEEEE. The CDR3 contains 14 residues. V lost 0 bases and J 8 bases, leaving 15 bases between the germline ends. In DNA form, the CDR3 reads TGTGCCAGCAGCTTGGGGACAGCCCAGATCCAGCAGTACTTC. Encoded protein: CASSLGTAQIQQYF.

The chain couples TRBV6-5 to TRBJ1-3; D may be TRBD1 (5 bases). The CDR3 covers 16 residues. V was pared by 0 bases and J by 1 base, with 10 bases between. Per the germline V gene, CDR1 is MNHEY and CDR2 is SVGAGI. The CDR3 nucleotides read TGTGCCAGCAGTTACTCGGCAGGGAAGTCTGGAAACACCATATATTTT. Translated, it gives CASSYSAGKSGNTIYF.

The chain employs TRBV4-3 and TRBJ2-7, with 9 positions matching TRBD2. The J segment lost 0 bases and the V segment lost 5 bases, leaving 5 bases of the junction unmatched. The CDR3 is 15 residues long. Germline V gene lookup returns CDR1 LGHNA and CDR2 YSLEER. CDR3 sequence (DNA): TGCGCCAGCAGCACCCGAGCGGGAGGCTCCTACGAGCAGTACTTC. This translates into CASSTRAGGSYEQYF.

V usage is TRBV7-2 and J usage is TRBJ2-7, with 10 nucleotides matching TRBD2. This CDR3 has 14 residues. Looked up from germline, CDR1 is SGHTA and CDR2 is FQGNSA. V shed 3 bases and J 6 bases; nucleotides not matched to a gene: 5. The DNA of the CDR3 is TGTGCCAGCAGCTTTGCAGCGGGGGGGCGCGAGCAGTACTTC. Its protein product is CASSFAAGGREQYF. Full variable domain (rest looked up from reference TRBV7-2 and TRBJ2-7): GAGVSQSPSNKVTEKGKDVELRCDPISGHTALYWYRQSLGQGLEFLIYFQGNSAPDKSGLPSDRFSAERTGGSVSTLTIQRTQQEDSAVYLCASSFAAGGREQYFGPGTRLTVT.

Only one count was recorded for this clone. The sample carries other DNA sequences with the same CDR3. The chain links TRBV5-6 to TRBJ2-5; a weak D match, TRBD1 (5 bases). Between the trimmed V and J ends, which lost 0 bases and 2 bases, there was a span of 8 bases. The germline gives CDR1 SGHDT, CDR2 YYEEEE. This CDR3 contains 14 residues. The CDR3 loop is CASSLGQTQETQYF. The CDR3 DNA follows: TGTGCCAGCAGCTTGGGACAGACGCAAGAGACCCAGTACTTC. Full variable domain (missing parts from reference TRBV5-6 and TRBJ2-5): DAGVTQSPTHLIKTRGQQVTLRCSPKSGHDTVSWYQQALGQGPQFIFQYYEEEERQRGNFPDRFSGHQFPNYSSELNVNALLLGDSALYLCASSLGQTQETQYFGPGTRLLVL.